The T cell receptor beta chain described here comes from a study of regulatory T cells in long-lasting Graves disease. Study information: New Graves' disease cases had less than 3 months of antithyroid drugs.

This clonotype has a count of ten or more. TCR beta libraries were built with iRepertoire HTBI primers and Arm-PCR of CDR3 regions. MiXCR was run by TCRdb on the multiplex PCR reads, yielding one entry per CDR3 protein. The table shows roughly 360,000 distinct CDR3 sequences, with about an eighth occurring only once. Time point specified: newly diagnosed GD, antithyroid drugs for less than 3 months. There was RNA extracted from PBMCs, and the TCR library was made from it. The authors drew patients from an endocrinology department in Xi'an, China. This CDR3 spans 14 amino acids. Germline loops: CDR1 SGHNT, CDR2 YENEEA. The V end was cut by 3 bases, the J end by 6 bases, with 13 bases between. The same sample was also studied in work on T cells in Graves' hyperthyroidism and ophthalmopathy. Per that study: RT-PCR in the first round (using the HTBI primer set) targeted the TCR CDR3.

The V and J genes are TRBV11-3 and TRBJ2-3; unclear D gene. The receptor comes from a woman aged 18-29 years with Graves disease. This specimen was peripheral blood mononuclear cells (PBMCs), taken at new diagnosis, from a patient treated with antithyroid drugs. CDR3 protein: CASSLDGPSDTQYF. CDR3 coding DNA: TGTGCCAGCAGCTTGGACGGACCCTCGGATACGCAGTATTTT.